The source of this TCR beta chain is a study of tumor and adjacent non-tumor tissue in lung cancer listed by TCRdb under 2018. In the study overall: The cohort included 12 adenocarcinoma, a couple of squamous cell carcinoma and 1 small cell lung cancer patients. The 15 or so patients were aged about 30 to 80 years, included about 10 men and 5 women, and had TNM stage I to III disease. Sequencing produced fewer than 150,000,000 productive TCRbeta reads in total, an average of approximately 4.5 million reads per sample. Using bulk TCRbeta repertoires from over twelve lung cancer patients, the study set lung tumor tissue side by side with matched distant non-tumor lung tissue. TCRbeta CDR3 sequencing was performed on about 29 paired specimens, with one tumor sample and one normal lung sample collected per patient. Study-level results and caveats: TCR diversity was significantly higher in younger patients, and higher tumor TCR diversity was associated with shorter overall and disease-free survival. Only approximately 16 patients were included in the cohort, and the need for larger samples and more detailed clinical data was noted by the authors. Tumor tissue showed significantly greater TCR diversity (inverse Simpson) than normal lung tissue (roughly 430 vs 170, P = 0.0075, Mann-Whitney U test). In normal lung, the top 100 clones accounted for a significantly larger cumulative share of the repertoire than in tumor tissue. Because peripheral blood was not sequenced, the blood TCRbeta repertoires of the lung cancer patients in the study went unexamined. Neither the sequencing platform nor unique molecular identifiers are mentioned in the methods.

RNA was isolated from bulk unsorted tissue, and RNA quality was assessed with a NanoDrop ND-1000 and an Agilent 2100. All donors had newly diagnosed lung cancer, had not received prior chemotherapy, and were admitted for thoracic surgery in China between August and November 2014. Patients who had received previous radiotherapy or chemotherapy, or who had another concurrent cancer, were excluded from the study. Pieces of surgical tissue measuring about 1-2.1 cm3 were kept in RNAlater solution and held at -80 degrees C until needed. This clonotype was observed a single time. Its recognized antigen is unknown. An end of the junction differs from the germline gene, which may be a read error. The germline V gene supplies CDR1 MNHNS and CDR2 SASEGT. The CDR3 holds 13 amino acids from the cysteine to the phenylalanine. Kept here is only the CDR3 DNA, which spans 39 bases and is read in frame from base 1.

The library was produced with multiplex PCR. Sequencing used an Illumina HiSeq 2500. TCRbeta libraries were built by three rounds of nested PCR using primers (Table S4), following protocols modified from ARM-PCR. Before sequencing, PCR products of 200-500 bp were excised from the gel and purified with the QIAquick gel extraction kit. Under the source paper's analysis protocol: Reads were cleaned with Trimmomatic, merged with FLASH into complete CDR3 sequences, and assigned to V(D)J germline segments with MiTCR. Clonal diversity was calculated as the inverse Simpson's index using VDJtools. Productive reads were defined as in-frame sequences without a premature stop codon. TCRdb trimmed public reads at Q25 via fastp, called clones via MiXCR and kept in-frame beta chains. Identical CDR3 proteins give one entry, which carries the most common genes and DNA. TCRdb's processing, not the study's, gives the V and J calls here. The sample contains some 77,000 distinct CDR3 sequences, roughly 70% of them found a single time. The ten largest clones capture over 9.5% of the sample.

The chain is made from TRBV6-1 and TRBJ2-7; 9 middle bases align to TRBD2. The origin of this receptor is a woman in her 70s with non-small cell lung cancer. What was sequenced was lung tumor tissue. The sequenced DNA: TGTGCCAACAGTGAGGGACTAGCCTACAAGCAGTACTTC. It translates as CANSEGLAYKQYF.